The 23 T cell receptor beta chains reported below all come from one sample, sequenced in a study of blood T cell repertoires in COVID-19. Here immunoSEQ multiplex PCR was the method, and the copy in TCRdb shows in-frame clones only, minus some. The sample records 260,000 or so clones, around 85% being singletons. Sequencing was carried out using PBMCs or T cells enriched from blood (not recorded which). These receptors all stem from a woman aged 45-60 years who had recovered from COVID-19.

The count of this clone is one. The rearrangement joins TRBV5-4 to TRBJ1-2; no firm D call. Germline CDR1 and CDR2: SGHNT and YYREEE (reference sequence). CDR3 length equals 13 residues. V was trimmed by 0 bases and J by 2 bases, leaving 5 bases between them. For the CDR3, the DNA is TGTGCCAGCAGCTTGGACGCGAACTATGGCTACACCTTC. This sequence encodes CASSLDANYGYTF.

The CDR3 protein is CASSRASGGVETQYF. As DNA, the CDR3 is TGCGCCAGCAGCCGGGCTAGCGGGGGGGTAGAGACCCAGTACTTC. This chain links TRBV4-1 with TRBJ2-5; 12 bases line up with TRBD2. Germline trimming cut 4 bases from V and 4 bases from J; bases unmatched to any gene: 4. Germline values: CDR1 MGHRA, CDR2 YSYEKL. The CDR3 covers 15 residues.

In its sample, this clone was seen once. The CDR3 nucleotides read TGTGCCACCCAGAAGGACTCCATCATCGGGGAGCTGTTTTTT. It encodes CATQKDSIIGELFF. This chain uses TRBV11-2 with TRBJ2-2, with D maybe TRBD2 (5 bases). This CDR3 contains 14 residues. Looked up from germline, CDR1 is SGHAT and CDR2 is FQNNGV. V lost 10 bases and J lost 7, with 19 bases in between.

The CDR3 is CASSLQGGSGNTIYF. The CDR3 DNA reads TGTGCCAGCAGCCTTCAGGGAGGCTCTGGAAACACCATATATTTT. The gene calls are TRBV9 and TRBJ1-3; tentatively, D is TRBD1 (5 bases). The germline V gene has CDR1 SGDLS and CDR2 YYNGEE. V lost 4 bases and J 0 bases, leaving 11 bases between the germline ends. This CDR3 region has 15 residues.

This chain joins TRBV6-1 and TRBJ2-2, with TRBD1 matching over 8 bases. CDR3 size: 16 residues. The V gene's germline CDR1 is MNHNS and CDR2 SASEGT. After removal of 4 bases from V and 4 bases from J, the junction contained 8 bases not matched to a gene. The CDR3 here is CASSVETGALTGELFF. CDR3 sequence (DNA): TGTGCCAGCAGTGTTGAGACAGGGGCCCTCACCGGGGAGCTGTTTTTT.

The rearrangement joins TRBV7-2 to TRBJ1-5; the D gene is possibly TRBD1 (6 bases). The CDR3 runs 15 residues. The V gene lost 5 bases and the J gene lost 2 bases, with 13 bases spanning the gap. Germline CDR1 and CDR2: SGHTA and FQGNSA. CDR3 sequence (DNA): TGTGCCAGCAGCCCCCCAGGGGTGGGCAATCAGCCCCAGCATTTT. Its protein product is CASSPPGVGNQPQHF.

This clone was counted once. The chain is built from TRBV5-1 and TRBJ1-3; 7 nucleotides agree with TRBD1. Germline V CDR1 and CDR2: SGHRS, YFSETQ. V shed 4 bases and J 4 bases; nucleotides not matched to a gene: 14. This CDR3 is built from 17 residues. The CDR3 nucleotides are TGCGCCAGCAGCCCGGTTACAGGGGATCCTCTCGGAAACACCATATATTTT. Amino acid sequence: CASSPVTGDPLGNTIYF.

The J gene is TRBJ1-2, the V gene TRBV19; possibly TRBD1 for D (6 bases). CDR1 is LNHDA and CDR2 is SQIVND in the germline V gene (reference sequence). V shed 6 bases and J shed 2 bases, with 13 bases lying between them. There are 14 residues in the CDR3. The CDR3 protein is CASRTPGANYGYTF. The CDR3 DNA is TGTGCCAGTAGGACTCCAGGGGCCAACTATGGCTACACCTTC. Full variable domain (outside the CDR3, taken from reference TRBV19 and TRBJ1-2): DGGITQSPKYLFRKEGQNVTLSCEQNLNHDAMYWYRQDPGQGLRLIYYSQIVNDFQKGDIAEGYSVSREKKESFPLTVTSAQKNPTAFYLCASRTPGANYGYTFGSGTRLTVV.

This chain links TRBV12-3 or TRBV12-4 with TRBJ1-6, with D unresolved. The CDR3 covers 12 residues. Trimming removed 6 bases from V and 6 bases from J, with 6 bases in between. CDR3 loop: CASSRINSPLHF. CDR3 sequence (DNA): TGTGCCAGCAGCAGGATTAATTCACCCCTCCACTTT.

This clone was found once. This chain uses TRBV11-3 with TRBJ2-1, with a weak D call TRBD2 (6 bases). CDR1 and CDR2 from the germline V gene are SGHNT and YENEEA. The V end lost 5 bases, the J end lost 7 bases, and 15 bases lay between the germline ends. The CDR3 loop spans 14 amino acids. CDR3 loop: CASSPRTGGNEQFF. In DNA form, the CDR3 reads TGTGCCAGCAGCCCCCGAACTGGGGGGAATGAGCAGTTCTTC.

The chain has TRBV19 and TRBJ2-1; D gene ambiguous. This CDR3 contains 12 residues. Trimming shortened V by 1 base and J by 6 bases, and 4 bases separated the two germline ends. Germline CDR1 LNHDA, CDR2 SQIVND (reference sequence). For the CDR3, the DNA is TGTGCCAGTAGTATAGTTAGCAATGAGCAGTTCTTC. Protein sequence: CASSIVSNEQFF. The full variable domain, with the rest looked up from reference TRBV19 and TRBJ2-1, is DGGITQSPKYLFRKEGQNVTLSCEQNLNHDAMYWYRQDPGQGLRLIYYSQIVNDFQKGDIAEGYSVSREKKESFPLTVTSAQKNPTAFYLCASSIVSNEQFFGPGTRLTVL.

CDR3 loop: CASSPDRSYYGYTF. DNA of the CDR3: TGCGCCAGCAGTCCAGACAGGTCTTACTATGGCTACACCTTC. The rearrangement joins TRBV5-1 to TRBJ1-2, with a tentative D call TRBD1 (6 bases). In germline, CDR1 is SGHRS, CDR2 YFSETQ. The CDR3 runs to 14 residues. Trimming removed 5 bases at V and 3 bases at J, with 14 bases between.

The CDR3 reads CASSLVQGDEKLFF. CDR3 sequence (DNA): TGTGCCAGCAGTTTAGTTCAGGGGGATGAAAAACTGTTTTTT. The chain employs TRBV28 and TRBJ1-4; 7 nucleotides align to TRBD1. V trimming: 2 bases; J trimming: 6 bases; junction bases outside the gene matches: 3. The CDR3 extends over 14 amino acids. Germline V gene lookup returns CDR1 MDHEN and CDR2 SYDVKM. The variable domain in full, completed from reference TRBV28 and TRBJ1-4, reads DVKVTQSSRYLVKRTGEKVFLECVQDMDHENMFWYRQDPGLGLRLIYFSYDVKMKEKGDIPEGYSVSREKKERFSLILESASTNQTSMYLCASSLVQGDEKLFFGSGTQLSVL.

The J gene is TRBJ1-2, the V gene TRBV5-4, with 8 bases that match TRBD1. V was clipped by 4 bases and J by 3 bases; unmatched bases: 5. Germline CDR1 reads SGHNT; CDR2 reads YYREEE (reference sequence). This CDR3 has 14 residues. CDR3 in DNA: TGTGCCAGCAGCCATAAACAGGGGGACTATGGCTACACCTTC. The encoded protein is CASSHKQGDYGYTF.

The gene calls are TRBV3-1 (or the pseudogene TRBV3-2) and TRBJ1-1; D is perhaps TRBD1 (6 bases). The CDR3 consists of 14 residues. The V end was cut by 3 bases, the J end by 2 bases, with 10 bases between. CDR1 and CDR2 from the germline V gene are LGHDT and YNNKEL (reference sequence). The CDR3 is CASSQRTANTEAFF. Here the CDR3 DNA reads TGTGCCAGCAGCCAGCGGACAGCAAACACTGAAGCTTTCTTT.

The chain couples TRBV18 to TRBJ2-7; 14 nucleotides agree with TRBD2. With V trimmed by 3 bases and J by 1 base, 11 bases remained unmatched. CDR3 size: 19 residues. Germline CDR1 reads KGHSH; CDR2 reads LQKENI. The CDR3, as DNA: TGTGCCAGCTCACCTAAGTTTGGGACTAGCGGGAGTACATCCTACGAGCAGTACTTC. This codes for CASSPKFGTSGSTSYEQYF.

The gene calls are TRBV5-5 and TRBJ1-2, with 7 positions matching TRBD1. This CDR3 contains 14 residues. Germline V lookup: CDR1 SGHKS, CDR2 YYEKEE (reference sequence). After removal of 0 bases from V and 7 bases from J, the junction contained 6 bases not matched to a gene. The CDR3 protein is CASSLDRGQGGYTF. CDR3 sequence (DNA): TGTGCCAGCAGCTTGGATAGGGGGCAGGGTGGCTACACCTTC.

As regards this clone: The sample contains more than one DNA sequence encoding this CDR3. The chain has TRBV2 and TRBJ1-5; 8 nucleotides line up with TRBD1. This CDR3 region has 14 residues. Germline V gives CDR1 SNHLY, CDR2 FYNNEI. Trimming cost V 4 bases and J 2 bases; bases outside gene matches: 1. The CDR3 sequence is CASSVQGGNQPQHF. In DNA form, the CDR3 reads TGTGCCAGCAGTGTACAGGGGGGCAATCAGCCCCAGCATTTT. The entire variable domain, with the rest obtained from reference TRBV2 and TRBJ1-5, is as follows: EPEVTQTPSHQVTQMGQEVILRCVPISNHLYFYWYRQILGQKVEFLVSFYNNEISEKSEIFDDQFSVERPDGSNFTLKIRSTKLEDSAMYFCASSVQGGNQPQHFGDGTRLSIL.

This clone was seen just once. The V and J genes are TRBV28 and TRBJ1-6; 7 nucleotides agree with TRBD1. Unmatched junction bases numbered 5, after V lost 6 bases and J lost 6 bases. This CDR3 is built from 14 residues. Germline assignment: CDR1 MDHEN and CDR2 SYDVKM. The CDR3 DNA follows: TGTGCCAGCAGGCCGGGACAGACTAATTCACCCCTCCACTTT. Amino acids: CASRPGQTNSPLHF.

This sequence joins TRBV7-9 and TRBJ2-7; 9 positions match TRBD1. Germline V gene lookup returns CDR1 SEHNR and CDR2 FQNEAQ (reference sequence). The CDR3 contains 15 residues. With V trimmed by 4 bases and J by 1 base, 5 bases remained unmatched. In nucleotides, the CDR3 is TGTGCCAGCAGCTCAGAAGGGACAGGGTCCTACGAGCAGTACTTC. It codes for CASSSEGTGSYEQYF.

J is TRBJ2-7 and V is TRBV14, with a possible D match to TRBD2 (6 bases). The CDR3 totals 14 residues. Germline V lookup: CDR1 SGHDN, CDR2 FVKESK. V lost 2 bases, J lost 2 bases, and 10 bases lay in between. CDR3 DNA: TGTGCCAGCAGCCAACATACGGGAGCCTACGAGCAGTACTTC. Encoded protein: CASSQHTGAYEQYF. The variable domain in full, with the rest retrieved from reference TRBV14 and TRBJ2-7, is EAGVTQFPSHSVIEKGQTVTLRCDPISGHDNLYWYRRVMGKEIKFLLHFVKESKQDESGMPNNRFLAERTGGTYSTLKVQPAELEDSGVYFCASSQHTGAYEQYFGPGTRLTVT.

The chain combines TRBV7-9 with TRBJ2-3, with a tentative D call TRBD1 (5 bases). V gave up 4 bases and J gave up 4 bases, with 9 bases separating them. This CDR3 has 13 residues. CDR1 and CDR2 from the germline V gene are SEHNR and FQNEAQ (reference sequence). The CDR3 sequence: CASSSVGADTQYF. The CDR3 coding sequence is TGTGCCAGCAGCTCGGTAGGGGCAGATACGCAGTATTTT.

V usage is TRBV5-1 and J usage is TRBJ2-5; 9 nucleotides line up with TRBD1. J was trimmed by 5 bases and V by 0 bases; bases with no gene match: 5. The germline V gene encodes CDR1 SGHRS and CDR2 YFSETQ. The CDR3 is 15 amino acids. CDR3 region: CASSLGDRDIETQYF. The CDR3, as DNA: TGCGCCAGCAGCTTGGGGGACAGGGATATTGAGACCCAGTACTTC.